The 10 T cell receptor beta chains given below trace back to one sample, sequenced in a study of T cells in Graves' hyperthyroidism and ophthalmopathy. The investigators amplified TCR beta CDR3 regions from RNA transcripts. In the first-round RT-PCR of the TCR CDR3, the HTBI primer set was used. TCRdb re-derived calls from the multiplex PCR reads in MiXCR, one entry per CDR3 protein. Of approximately 690,000 distinct CDR3 sequences in the sample, about 14% were seen once. The sequenced sample was blood. Receptor source: a woman aged 45-65 years with Graves' ophthalmopathy.

This clonotype was seen only once. V is TRBV15 and J is TRBJ2-7; 9 bases are a match to TRBD2. V gave up 0 bases and J gave up 4 bases; unmatched junction bases: 7. Germline assignment: CDR1 LNHNV and CDR2 YYDKDF (reference sequence). The CDR3 has 16 residues. CDR3 amino acids: CATSRDHLAGIYEQYF. In DNA, the CDR3 is TGTGCCACCAGCAGAGATCATCTAGCGGGAATTTACGAGCAGTACTTC.

This clonotype was recorded many times. The rearrangement links TRBV6-1 to TRBJ1-1; D not resolved. This CDR3 comprises 15 residues. V gave up 7 bases and J gave up 0 bases, with 15 bases separating them. CDR1 and CDR2 from the germline V gene are MNHNS and SASEGT. Written as DNA, the CDR3 is TGTGCCAGCACCGCCCCCGGAACAGTGAACACTGAAGCTTTCTTT. It encodes CASTAPGTVNTEAFF.

There are many counts of this clonotype. The chain employs TRBV12-3 or TRBV12-4 and TRBJ2-1, with 9 bases aligning to TRBD1. Trimming took 5 bases from V and 9 from J; bases not matched to a gene: 17. The CDR3 extends over 17 amino acids. The CDR3 spells CASSPHRDRELYGEQFF. For the CDR3, the DNA is TGTGCCAGCAGTCCACACCGGGACAGGGAGCTGTATGGTGAGCAGTTCTTC.

This chain uses TRBV5-5 with TRBJ2-7, with 7 bases lining up with TRBD2. Per the germline V gene, CDR1 is SGHKS and CDR2 is YYEKEE (reference sequence). With 0 bases clipped from V and 3 bases from J, the junction kept 6 bases outside the gene matches. The CDR3 is made up of 15 amino acids. The CDR3 sequence is CASSLVGEGFYEQYF. CDR3 sequence (DNA): TGTGCCAGCAGCTTGGTAGGGGAGGGCTTCTACGAGCAGTACTTC.

The sample holds a few counts of this clonotype. The V and J genes are TRBV4-2 and TRBJ2-4, with 8 bases aligning to TRBD2. The CDR3 has 17 residues. Germline V CDR1 and CDR2: LGHNA, YNFKEQ. V trimming: 1 base; J trimming: 1 base; junction bases outside the gene matches: 6. The CDR3 DNA follows: TGTGCCAGCAGCCAAGTTGTAGCGGGACGGGCCAAAAACATTCAGTACTTC. This translates into CASSQVVAGRAKNIQYF.

There are many counts of this clonotype. The chain links TRBV6-2 or TRBV6-3 to TRBJ1-2, with D unresolved. V shed 4 bases and J shed 2 bases, with 8 bases lying between them. CDR3 length: 13 residues. Germline CDR1 reads MNHEY; CDR2 reads SVGEGT. The chain's CDR3 is CASSSGENYGYTF. The CDR3 bases are TGTGCCAGCAGTTCCGGGGAGAACTATGGCTACACCTTC.

Comments on this clonotype: Compared with germline, one end of the junction differs, possibly owing to a read error. For the CDR3, the DNA is TGTGCCGGCAGCCAAACCCGAGATGAGCAGTTCTTC. Translating it yields CAGSQTRDEQFF. The chain carries TRBV11-3 and TRBJ2-1; D not resolved. Germline V CDR1 and CDR2: SGHNT, YENEEA. This CDR3 region has 12 residues.

There are many counts of this clonotype. The gene calls are TRBV12-3 or TRBV12-4 and TRBJ2-3, with D hard to call. Trimming shortened V by 1 base and J by 0 bases, and 8 bases separated the two germline ends. The CDR3 runs 15 residues. The CDR3 bases are TGTGCCAGCAGTTTAGTTGAGAGTAGCACAGATACGCAGTATTTT. Protein product: CASSLVESSTDTQYF.

As for this clonotype: It may be a read error: a sequence one base away is much more abundant. The chain carries TRBV30 and TRBJ2-7, with TRBD1 matching 9 bases. CDR1 is GTSNPN, CDR2 SVGIG, per germline (reference sequence). Losses at the gene ends were 5 bases for V and 6 bases for J; bases not matched to a gene: 5. The CDR3 consists of 12 residues. The CDR3 DNA sequence: TGTGCCTGGCAGGGACAGGGTCTCGAGCAGTACTTC. As protein: CAWQGQGLEQYF.

There are a few counts of this clonotype. The chain is built from TRBV18 and TRBJ2-5, with 11 bases that match TRBD2. CDR3 length: 18 amino acids. Unmatched junction bases numbered 12, after V lost 3 bases and J lost 3 bases. Germline V gene data show CDR1 as KGHSH and CDR2 as LQKENI. The CDR3 spells CASSPLPRTSGSKETQYF. CDR3 in DNA: TGTGCCAGCTCACCCCTCCCAAGAACTAGCGGGAGTAAAGAGACCCAGTACTTC.